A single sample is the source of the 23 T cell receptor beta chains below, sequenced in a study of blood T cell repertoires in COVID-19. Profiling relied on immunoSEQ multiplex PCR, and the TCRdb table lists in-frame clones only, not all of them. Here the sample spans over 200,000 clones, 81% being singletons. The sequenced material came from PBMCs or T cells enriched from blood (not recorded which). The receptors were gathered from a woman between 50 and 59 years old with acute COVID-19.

For the CDR3, the DNA is TGCGCCAGCAGCCAGCCGGGACAGGGTTCCTACGAGCAGTACTTC. As protein: CASSQPGQGSYEQYF. The chain recombines TRBV4-1 with TRBJ2-7, with 9 bases that match TRBD1. This CDR3 comprises 15 residues. Germline V gives CDR1 MGHRA, CDR2 YSYEKL. V trimming: 3 bases; J trimming: 1 base; junction bases outside the gene matches: 4.

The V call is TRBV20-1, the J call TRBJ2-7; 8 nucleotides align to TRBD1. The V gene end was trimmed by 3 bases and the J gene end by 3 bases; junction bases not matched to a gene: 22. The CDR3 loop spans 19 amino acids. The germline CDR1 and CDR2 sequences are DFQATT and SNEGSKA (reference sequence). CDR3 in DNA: TGCAGTGCTAGTCCGAGGGGCGGACAGGGTAGCCTTCTTAGCTACGAGCAGTACTTC. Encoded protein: CSASPRGGQGSLLSYEQYF.

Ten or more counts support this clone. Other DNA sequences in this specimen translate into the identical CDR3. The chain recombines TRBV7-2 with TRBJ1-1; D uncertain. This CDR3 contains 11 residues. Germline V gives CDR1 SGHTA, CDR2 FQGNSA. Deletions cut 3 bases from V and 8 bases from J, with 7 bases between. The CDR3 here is CASSFGREAFF. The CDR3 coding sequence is TGTGCCAGCAGCTTTGGGAGGGAAGCTTTCTTT.

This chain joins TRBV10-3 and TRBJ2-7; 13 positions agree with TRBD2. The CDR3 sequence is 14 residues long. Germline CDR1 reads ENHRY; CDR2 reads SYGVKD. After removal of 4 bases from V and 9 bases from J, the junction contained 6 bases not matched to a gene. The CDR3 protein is CAISAGTSGMWQYF. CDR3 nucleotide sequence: TGTGCCATCAGTGCCGGGACTAGCGGGATGTGGCAGTACTTC.

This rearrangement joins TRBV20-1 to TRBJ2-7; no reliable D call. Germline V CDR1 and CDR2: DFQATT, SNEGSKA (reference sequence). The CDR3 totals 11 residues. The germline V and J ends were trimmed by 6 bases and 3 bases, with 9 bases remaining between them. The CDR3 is CSAGSGYEQYF. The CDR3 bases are TGCAGTGCCGGGTCGGGCTACGAGCAGTACTTC.

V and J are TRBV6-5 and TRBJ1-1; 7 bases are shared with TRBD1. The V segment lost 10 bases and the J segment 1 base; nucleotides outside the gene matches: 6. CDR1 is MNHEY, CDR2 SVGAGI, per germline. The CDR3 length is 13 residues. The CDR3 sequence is CATLRTGNTEAFF. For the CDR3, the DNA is TGTGCCACCCTTAGGACAGGGAACACTGAAGCTTTCTTT.

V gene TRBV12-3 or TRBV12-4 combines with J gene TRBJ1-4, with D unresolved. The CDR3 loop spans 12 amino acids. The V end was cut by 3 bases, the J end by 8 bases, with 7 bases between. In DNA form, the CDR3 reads TGTGCCAGCAGTTTTGCCCAGGAAAAACTGTTTTTT. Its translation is CASSFAQEKLFF.

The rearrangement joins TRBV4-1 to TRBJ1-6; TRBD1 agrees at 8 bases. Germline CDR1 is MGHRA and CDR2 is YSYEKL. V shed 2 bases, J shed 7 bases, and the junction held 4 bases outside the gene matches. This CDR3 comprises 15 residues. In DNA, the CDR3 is TGCGCCAGCAGCCAACCAGACAGGGGAAATTCACCCCTCCACTTT. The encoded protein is CASSQPDRGNSPLHF.

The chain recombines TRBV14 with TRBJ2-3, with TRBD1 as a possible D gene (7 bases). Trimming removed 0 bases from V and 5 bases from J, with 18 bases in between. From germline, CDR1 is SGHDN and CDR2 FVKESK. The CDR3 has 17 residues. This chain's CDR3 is CASSQDVQGGWLDTQYF. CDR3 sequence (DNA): TGTGCCAGCAGCCAAGATGTGCAGGGGGGCTGGTTAGATACGCAGTATTTT.

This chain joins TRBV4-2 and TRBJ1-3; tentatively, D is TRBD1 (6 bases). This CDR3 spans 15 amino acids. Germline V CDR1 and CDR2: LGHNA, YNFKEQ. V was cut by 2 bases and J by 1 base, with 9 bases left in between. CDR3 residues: CASSQNRVSGNTIYF. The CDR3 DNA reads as TGTGCCAGCAGCCAAAACAGGGTATCTGGAAACACCATATATTTT.

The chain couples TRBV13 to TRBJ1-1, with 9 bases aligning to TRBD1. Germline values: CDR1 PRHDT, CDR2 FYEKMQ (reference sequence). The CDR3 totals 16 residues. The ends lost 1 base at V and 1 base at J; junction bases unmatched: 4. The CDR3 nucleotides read TGTGCCAGCAGCTTAGCCGGGACAGGGACGAACACTGAAGCTTTCTTT. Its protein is CASSLAGTGTNTEAFF.

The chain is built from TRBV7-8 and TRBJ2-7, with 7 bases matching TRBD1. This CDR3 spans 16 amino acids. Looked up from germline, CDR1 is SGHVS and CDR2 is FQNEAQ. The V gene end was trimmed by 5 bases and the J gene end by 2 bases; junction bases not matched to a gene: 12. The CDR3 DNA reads TGTGCCAGCAGCCTTTTACTCGACAGGGCAACCTACGAGCAGTACTTC. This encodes CASSLLLDRATYEQYF. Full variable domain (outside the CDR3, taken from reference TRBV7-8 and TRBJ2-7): GAGVSQSPRYKVAKRGQDVALRCDPISGHVSLFWYQQALGQGPEFLTYFQNEAQLDKSGLPSDRFFAERPEGSVSTLKIQRTQQEDSAVYLCASSLLLDRATYEQYFGPGTRLTVT.

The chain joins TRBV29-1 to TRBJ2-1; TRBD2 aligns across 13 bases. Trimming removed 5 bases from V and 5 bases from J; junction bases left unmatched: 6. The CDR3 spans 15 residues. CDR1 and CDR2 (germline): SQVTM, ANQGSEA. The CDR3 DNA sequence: TGCAGCGTTCGTCTACTAGCGGGGGGGAACAATGAGCAGTTCTTC. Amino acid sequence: CSVRLLAGGNNEQFF.

CDR3 region: CASSLGQGVNEQYF. CDR3 sequence (DNA): TGCGCCAGCAGCTTGGGGCAGGGGGTCAACGAGCAGTACTTC. V gene TRBV5-1 combines with J gene TRBJ2-7, with TRBD1 matching over 7 bases. In germline, CDR1 is SGHRS, CDR2 YFSETQ. V lost 0 bases and J lost 5; bases outside the gene matches: 5. The CDR3 runs to 14 residues.

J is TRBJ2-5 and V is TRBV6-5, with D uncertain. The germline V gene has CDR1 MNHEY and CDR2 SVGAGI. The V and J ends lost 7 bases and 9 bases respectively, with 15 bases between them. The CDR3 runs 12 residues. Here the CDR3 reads CASTLNGWAQYF. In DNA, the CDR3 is TGTGCCAGCACGCTAAACGGGTGGGCCCAGTACTTC.

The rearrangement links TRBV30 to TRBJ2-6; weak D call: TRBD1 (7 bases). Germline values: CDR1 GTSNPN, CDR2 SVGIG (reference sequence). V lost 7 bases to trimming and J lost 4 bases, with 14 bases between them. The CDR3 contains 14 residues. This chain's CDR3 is CASGGGAGANVLTF. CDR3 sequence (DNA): TGTGCCTCCGGAGGGGGCGCAGGGGCCAACGTCCTGACTTTC.

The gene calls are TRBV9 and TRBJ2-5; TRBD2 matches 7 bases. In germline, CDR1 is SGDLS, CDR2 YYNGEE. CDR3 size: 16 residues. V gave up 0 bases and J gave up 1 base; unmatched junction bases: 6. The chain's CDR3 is CASSVGGGGPQETQYF. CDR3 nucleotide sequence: TGTGCCAGCAGCGTAGGGGGCGGGGGTCCCCAAGAGACCCAGTACTTC.

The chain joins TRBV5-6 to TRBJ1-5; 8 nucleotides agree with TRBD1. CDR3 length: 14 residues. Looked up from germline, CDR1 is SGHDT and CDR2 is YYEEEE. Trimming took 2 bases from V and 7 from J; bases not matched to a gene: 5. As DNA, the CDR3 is TGTGCCAGCAGCTTACAGGGGGTTCAACAGCCCCAGCATTTT. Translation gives CASSLQGVQQPQHF.

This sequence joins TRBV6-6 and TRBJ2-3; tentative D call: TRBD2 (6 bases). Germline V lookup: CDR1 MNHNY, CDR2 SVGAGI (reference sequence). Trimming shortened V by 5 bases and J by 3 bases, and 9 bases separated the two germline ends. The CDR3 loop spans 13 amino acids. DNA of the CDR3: TGTGCCAGCAGTCTGAGCGGGACAGATACGCAGTATTTT. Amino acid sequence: CASSLSGTDTQYF.

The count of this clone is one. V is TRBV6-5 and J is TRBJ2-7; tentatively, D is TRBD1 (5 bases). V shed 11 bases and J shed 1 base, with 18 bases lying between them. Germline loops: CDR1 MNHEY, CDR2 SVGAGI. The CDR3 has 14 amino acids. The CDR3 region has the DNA TGTGCCTCGGCCGATTCAAGGGGATCCTACGAGCAGTACTTC. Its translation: CASADSRGSYEQYF.

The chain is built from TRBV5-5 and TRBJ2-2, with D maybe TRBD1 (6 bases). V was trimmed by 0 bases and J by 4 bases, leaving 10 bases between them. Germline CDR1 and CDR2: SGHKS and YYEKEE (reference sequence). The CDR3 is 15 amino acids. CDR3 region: CASSLGTRGTGELFF. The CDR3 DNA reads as TGTGCCAGCAGCTTGGGGACCAGGGGCACCGGGGAGCTGTTTTTT.

In DNA, the CDR3 is TGTGCCAGCAGCGACAGGGGGACAGATACGCAGTATTTT. Encoded protein: CASSDRGTDTQYF. V and J are TRBV12-3 or TRBV12-4 and TRBJ2-3; 9 positions agree with TRBD1. V shed 6 bases, J shed 3 bases, and the junction held 1 base outside the gene matches. The CDR3 is 13 amino acids.

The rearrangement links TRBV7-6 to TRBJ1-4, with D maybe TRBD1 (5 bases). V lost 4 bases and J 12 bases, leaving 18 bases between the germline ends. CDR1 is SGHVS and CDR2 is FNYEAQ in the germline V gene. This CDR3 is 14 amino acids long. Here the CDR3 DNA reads TGTGCCAGCAGCTCACAGGAACGGCTTGGACAACTGTTTTTT. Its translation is CASSSQERLGQLFF.